In this sample, the clone carrying this T cell receptor (beta chain) turned up a few times. Its antigen remains unidentified. V was pared by 1 base and J by 2 bases, with 12 bases between. In germline, CDR1 is SGHKS, CDR2 YYEKEE (reference sequence). The CDR3 has 16 amino acids. The entry originates in a study of T-cell memory formation after mild COVID-19. Notes on the study in general: Researchers could not confirm that second-wave clones peaking on day 37 targeted SARS-CoV-2. Later expanders leaned toward CD4+, whereas clones contracting from day 15 to 85 were balanced CD4/CD8. Prior to infection, memory already included some responding clones, suggesting cross-reactive memory joined. Most CD4+ clones that shrank were in CM and EM, while CD8+ ones turned up in EMRA.

One entry per CDR3 protein results from TCRdb running MiXCR on the 5' RACE reads. The sample yields roughly 580,000 distinct CDR3 sequences, approximately 19% seen once. The sequence came from an adult woman who had mild COVID-19 (a few samples of this study predate the infection). Cell type and time point are not known. The chain combines TRBV5-5 with TRBJ2-2; no clear D. The sample taken for sequencing was PBMCs or a T cell subset sorted from them (not recorded which). CDR3 DNA: TGTGCCAGCAGCTTGTGGGTAGGCGGAAACACCGGGGAGCTGTTTTTT. Translating it yields CASSLWVGGNTGELFF. Supplemented by reference TRBV5-5 and TRBJ2-2, the full variable domain reads DAGVTQSPTHLIKTRGQQVTLRCSPISGHKSVSWYQQVLGQGPQFIFQYYEKEERGRGNFPDRFSARQFPNYSSELNVNALLLGDSALYLCASSLWVGGNTGELFFGEGSRLTVL.